The clone carrying this T cell receptor beta chain was observed a few times. Its antigen is not identified. TCRdb re-analysed the 5' RACE reads in MiXCR, keeping a single row per CDR3 protein. The data contain about 360,000 distinct CDR3 sequences, 20% to 25% of them seen just once; the ten biggest clones take up approximately 14%. The data originate from a study of CD8 T cells in ankylosing spondylitis. Whole-study results and caveats: In ankylosing spondylitis patients, matched synovial fluid reportedly showed significant enrichment of disease-linked clones. Ankylosing spondylitis blood seemed to carry a telltale TCR beta motif made of fewer than 10 highly homologous variants.

There are 14 residues in the CDR3. V lost 6 bases, J lost 2 bases, and 12 bases lay in between. Germline V gives CDR1 MDHEN, CDR2 SYDVKM. The TCR was taken from a male donor with ankylosing spondylitis or in good health (not recorded which). The chain combines TRBV28 with TRBJ2-3; D possibly matches TRBD1 or TRBD2 (5 bases each). The sequenced sample was blood, either unsorted or a sorted T cell fraction (not recorded which). The CDR3 spells CASRGVKPTDTQYF. For the CDR3, the DNA is TGTGCCAGCAGGGGGGTGAAGCCCACAGATACGCAGTATTTT.